A selection of T cell receptor beta chains follows, all from one sample in a study of Graves' ophthalmopathy and Graves' hyperthyroidism. TCRdb called the multiplex PCR reads again in MiXCR, with one record for every CDR3 protein. Of 400,000 or so distinct CDR3 sequences in the sample, about 18% were seen once. The sample comprised peripheral blood. The receptor source for this set is an adult woman with stable Graves' hyperthyroidism. The CDR3 runs from the conserved cysteine through the conserved F or W. Fields, in order: V gene, clone size, D gene, CDR3 length, J gene, CDR3 DNA, CDR3 protein. The D gene is left open where the match is weak. For some rows the clone size is stated as once, few or many, or as a class when expanded; others skip it.

V gene: TRBV20-1; clone size: many; D gene: NA; CDR3 length: 14; J gene: TRBJ2-5; CDR3 DNA: TGCAGTGCTAGAGTTTCTGCAGGGAAAGAGACCCAGTACTTC; CDR3 protein: CSARVSAGKETQYF
V gene: TRBV6-1; clone size: many; D gene: NA; CDR3 length: 13; J gene: TRBJ1-2; CDR3 DNA: TGTGCCAGCAGTGGACGCGGGTGGGGAGGCTACACCTTC; CDR3 protein: CASSGRGWGGYTF
V gene: TRBV3-1; clone size: NA; D gene: NA; CDR3 length: 10; J gene: TRBJ2-7; CDR3 DNA: TGTGCCGCTAGGGCCTACGAGCAGTACTTC; CDR3 protein: CAARAYEQYF
V gene: TRBV6-1; clone size: many; D gene: NA; CDR3 length: 15; J gene: TRBJ2-2; CDR3 DNA: TGTGCCAGCAGTGAAGCGGCAGACGGCACCGGGGAGCTGTTTTTT; CDR3 protein: CASSEAADGTGELFF
V gene: TRBV30; clone size: many; D gene: TRBD1; CDR3 length: 16; J gene: TRBJ2-7; CDR3 DNA: TGTGCCTGGAGTGTCCCGCGGACAGGGGGCTCCTACGAGCAGTACTTC; CDR3 protein: CAWSVPRTGGSYEQYF
V gene: TRBV28; clone size: many; D gene: TRBD2; CDR3 length: 14; J gene: TRBJ2-7; CDR3 DNA: TGTGCCAGCAGTTATTGGACTAGATCCTACGAGCAGTACTTC; CDR3 protein: CASSYWTRSYEQYF
V gene: TRBV13; clone size: many; D gene: TRBD1; CDR3 length: 17; J gene: TRBJ1-1; CDR3 DNA: TGTGCCAGCAGCTCGAACAGGGGGCCCTCCCTCTACACTGAAGCTTTCTTT; CDR3 protein: CASSSNRGPSLYTEAFF
V gene: TRBV5-1; clone size: many; D gene: TRBD1; CDR3 length: 15; J gene: TRBJ1-2; CDR3 DNA: TGCGCCAGCAGCGCCGGGACAGGGTCCCTCGGAGGCTACACCTTC; CDR3 protein: CASSAGTGSLGGYTF
V gene: TRBV2; clone size: NA; D gene: NA; CDR3 length: 20; J gene: TRBJ1-5; CDR3 DNA: TGTGCCAGCAGTGCCCTGATAGCAGGGGAAGGGGTATATAGCAATCAGCCCCAGCATTTT; CDR3 protein: CASSALIAGEGVYSNQPQHF
V gene: TRBV4-1; clone size: NA; D gene: TRBD2; CDR3 length: 22; J gene: TRBJ2-2; CDR3 DNA: TGCGCCAGCAGCCAATCTAGAAACGCTCCAGCTGGGACTAGCCGTGTGGCCGGGGAGCTGTTTTTT; CDR3 protein: CASSQSRNAPAGTSRVAGELFF
V gene: TRBV11-2; clone size: many; D gene: TRBD2; CDR3 length: 16; J gene: TRBJ2-2; CDR3 DNA: TGTGCCAGCAGCTCCCTAAGCGGGACCAACACCGGGGAGCTGTTTTTT; CDR3 protein: CASSSLSGTNTGELFF
V gene: TRBV19; clone size: NA; D gene: TRBD1; CDR3 length: 12; J gene: TRBJ1-5; CDR3 DNA: TGTGCCAGTAGACAGGGGAATCAGCCCCAGCGTTTT; CDR3 protein: CASRQGNQPQRF
V gene: TRBV29-1; clone size: many; D gene: NA; CDR3 length: 14; J gene: TRBJ2-5; CDR3 DNA: TGCAGCGTTAAGTCTGGCACCTGGGCAGAGACCCAGTACTTC; CDR3 protein: CSVKSGTWAETQYF
V gene: TRBV20-1; clone size: many; D gene: NA; CDR3 length: 13; J gene: TRBJ2-5; CDR3 DNA: TGCAGTGCTAGAGTCTCACTAGAAGAGACCCAGTACTTC; CDR3 protein: CSARVSLEETQYF
V gene: TRBV7-2; clone size: many; D gene: TRBD2; CDR3 length: 14; J gene: TRBJ2-7; CDR3 DNA: TGTGCCAGCAGCTTATCCGGGACTAGTATCGAGCAGTACTTC; CDR3 protein: CASSLSGTSIEQYF
V gene: TRBV7-3; clone size: many; D gene: NA; CDR3 length: 19; J gene: TRBJ1-5; CDR3 DNA: TGTGCCAGCATCCTCCATCCCGGCAGGCCCCTTAGCACAAATCAGCCCCAGCATTTT; CDR3 protein: CASILHPGRPLSTNQPQHF
V gene: TRBV15; clone size: many; D gene: NA; CDR3 length: 12; J gene: TRBJ1-2; CDR3 DNA: TGTGCCACCAGCAGAGATCTGCAGGGGTACACCTTC; CDR3 protein: CATSRDLQGYTF
V gene: TRBV4-3; clone size: NA; D gene: TRBD2; CDR3 length: 17; J gene: TRBJ2-2; CDR3 DNA: TGCGCCAGCAGCCAACTAACTAGCGGGATCAACACCGGGGAGCTGTGTTTT; CDR3 protein: CASSQLTSGINTGELCF
V gene: TRBV6-1; clone size: many; D gene: TRBD1; CDR3 length: 13; J gene: TRBJ1-6; CDR3 DNA: TGTGCCGCCCGACAGGGGAATAATTCACCCCTCCACTTT; CDR3 protein: CAARQGNNSPLHF
V gene: TRBV12-3/TRBV12-4; clone size: many; D gene: NA; CDR3 length: 14; J gene: TRBJ2-7; CDR3 DNA: TGTGCCAGCAGTTTAGACCGTTCCTCCGCCGAGCAGTACTTC; CDR3 protein: CASSLDRSSAEQYF
V gene: TRBV7-2; clone size: many; D gene: TRBD2; CDR3 length: 20; J gene: TRBJ2-7; CDR3 DNA: TGTGCCAGCAGCTTTAGGACTAGTTCTCGATTGGAGGGAGGCTCCTACGAGCAGTACTTC; CDR3 protein: CASSFRTSSRLEGGSYEQYF
V gene: TRBV30; clone size: many; D gene: TRBD2; CDR3 length: 18; J gene: TRBJ2-5; CDR3 DNA: TGTGCCTGGAGTGGTGGGAAGCGACTAGCGGGAGTTCAAGAGACCCAGTACTTC; CDR3 protein: CAWSGGKRLAGVQETQYF
V gene: TRBV4-1; clone size: many; D gene: TRBD2; CDR3 length: 17; J gene: TRBJ2-5; CDR3 DNA: TGCGCCAGCAGCCAACTGACTAGCGGTAGCACGGGGGAGACCCAGTACTTC; CDR3 protein: CASSQLTSGSTGETQYF
V gene: TRBV6-1; clone size: NA; D gene: NA; CDR3 length: 16; J gene: TRBJ2-6; CDR3 DNA: TGTGCCAGCAGTGTGGACGGAACCTCTGGGGCCAACGTCCTGACTTTC; CDR3 protein: CASSVDGTSGANVLTF
V gene: TRBV29-1; clone size: many; D gene: NA; CDR3 length: 12; J gene: TRBJ1-1; CDR3 DNA: TGCAGCGGTGGGGGGGTTAGCACTGAAGCTTTCTTT; CDR3 protein: CSGGGVSTEAFF
V gene: TRBV5-1; clone size: many; D gene: TRBD2; CDR3 length: 14; J gene: TRBJ2-7; CDR3 DNA: TGCGCCAGCAGCCGTAGCGGGAGGAAGGACGAGCAGTACTTC; CDR3 protein: CASSRSGRKDEQYF
V gene: TRBV4-3; clone size: NA; D gene: NA; CDR3 length: 15; J gene: TRBJ2-7; CDR3 DNA: TGCGCCAGCAGCCAAGCCGCGACTAGTAACTACGAGCAGTACTTC; CDR3 protein: CASSQAATSNYEQYF